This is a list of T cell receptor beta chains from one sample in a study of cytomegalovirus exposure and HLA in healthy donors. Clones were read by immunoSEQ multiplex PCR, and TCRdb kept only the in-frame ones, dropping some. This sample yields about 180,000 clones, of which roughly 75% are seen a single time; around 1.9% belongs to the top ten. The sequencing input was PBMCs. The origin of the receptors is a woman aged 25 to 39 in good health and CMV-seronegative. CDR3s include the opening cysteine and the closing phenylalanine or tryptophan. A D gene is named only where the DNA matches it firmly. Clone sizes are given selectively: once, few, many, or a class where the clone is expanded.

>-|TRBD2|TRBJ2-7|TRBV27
TGTGCCAGCGGGACGAGCGGGGGTTCCTACGAGCAGTACTTC
CASGTSGGSYEQYF
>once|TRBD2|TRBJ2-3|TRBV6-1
TGTGCCAGCAGTGAAGCCAGCGGGGGGGCCGGTTCAACGGCAGATACGCAGTATTTT
CASSEASGGAGSTADTQYF
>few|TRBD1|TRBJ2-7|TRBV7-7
TGTGCCAGCAGCTTAGGGACAGGGTCAATATACGAGCAGTACTTC
CASSLGTGSIYEQYF
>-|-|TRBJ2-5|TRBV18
TGTGCCAGCTCACCATCGATGAGGAGAACCCAAGAGACCCAGTACTTC
CASSPSMRRTQETQYF
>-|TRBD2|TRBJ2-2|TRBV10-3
TGTGCCATCAGTGAGCCGGGACTAGGGGCCGGGGAGCTGTTTTTT
CAISEPGLGAGELFF
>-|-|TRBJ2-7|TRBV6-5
TGTGCCAGCAGCCGCTACGACGGAGCCTACGAGCAGTACTTC
CASSRYDGAYEQYF
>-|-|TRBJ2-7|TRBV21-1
TGTGCCAGCAGCAAAGGGGGACAGGGTAGTCCCTACGAGCAGTACTTC
CASSKGGQGSPYEQYF
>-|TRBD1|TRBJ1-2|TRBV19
TGTGCCAGTAGTACCTCAGGGGGCGCGGGCTACACCTTC
CASSTSGGAGYTF
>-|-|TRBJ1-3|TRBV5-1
TGCGCCAGCAGCCGGATCGGGACAAACTCTGGAAACACCATATATTTT
CASSRIGTNSGNTIYF
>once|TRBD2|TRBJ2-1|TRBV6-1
TGTGCCAGCAGTGAAGGGTTCGGTAGCGGGGGGGCCTTGGACAATGAGCAGTTCTTC
CASSEGFGSGGALDNEQFF
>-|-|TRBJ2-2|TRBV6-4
TGTGCCAGCAGCCCACTAGCTGATAATCCCGGGGAGCTGTTTTTT
CASSPLADNPGELFF
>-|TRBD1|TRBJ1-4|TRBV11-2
TGTGCCAGCAGCCTAGGGGGCTTAGTTGAAAAACTGTTTTTT
CASSLGGLVEKLFF
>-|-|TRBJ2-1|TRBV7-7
TGTGCTAGCAGCTTAGGGCGGACAGAAGTAAACAATGAGCAGTTCTTC
CASSLGRTEVNNEQFF
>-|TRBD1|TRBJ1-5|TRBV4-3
TGCGCCAGCAGCCAGGGGACAGGGGACAATCAGCCCCAGCATTTT
CASSQGTGDNQPQHF
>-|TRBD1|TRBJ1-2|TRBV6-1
TGTGCCAGCAGTGGCCGGGACAGGGGTTTGGGCTACACCTTC
CASSGRDRGLGYTF
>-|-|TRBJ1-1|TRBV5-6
TGTGCCAGCAGCTTCGGGGGTTACACTGAAGCTTTCTTT
CASSFGGYTEAFF
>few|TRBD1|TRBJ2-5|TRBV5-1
TGCGCCAGCAGCTTGGCCGGGTTCGACCGGGACAGACAAGAGACCCAGTACTTC
CASSLAGFDRDRQETQYF
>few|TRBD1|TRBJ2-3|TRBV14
TGTGCCAGCAGCAAGGGGCCGACAGGGGGAGATACGCAGTATTTT
CASSKGPTGGDTQYF
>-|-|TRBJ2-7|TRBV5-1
TGCGCCAGCACGACTACGACTCGGGGCGAGCAGTACTTC
CASTTTTRGEQYF
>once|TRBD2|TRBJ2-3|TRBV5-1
TGCGCCAGCAGAGTTGCCCTAGCGGGCTTACCCACAGATACGCAGTATTTT
CASRVALAGLPTDTQYF
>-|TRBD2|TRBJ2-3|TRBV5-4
TGTGCCAGCAGCCTAGCGGGGGGCCACTCCACAGATACGCAGTATTTT
CASSLAGGHSTDTQYF
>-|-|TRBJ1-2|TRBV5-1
TGCGCCAGCAGCCCGGGACTCTCCAATCGAAATGGCTACACCTTC
CASSPGLSNRNGYTF
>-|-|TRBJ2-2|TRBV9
TGTGCCAGCAGCGTGGGTGGAGCCGGGGAGCTGTTTTTT
CASSVGGAGELFF
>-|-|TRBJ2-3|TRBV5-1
TGCGCCAGCAGCAAGCCCGTTGAGAGGTCAGATACGCAGTATTTT
CASSKPVERSDTQYF
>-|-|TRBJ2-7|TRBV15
TGTGCCACCAGCAGAGAATCCGGGTCCTACGAGCAGTACTTC
CATSRESGSYEQYF
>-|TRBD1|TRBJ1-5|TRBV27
TGTGCCAGCAAAGGGACAGGTAATCAGCCCCAGCATTTT
CASKGTGNQPQHF